The TCR beta chain under discussion was sequenced for a study of neurological immune-mediated disorders. Time point denoted: longitudinal time-point 1 (baseline). PBMCs numbering 2 million and stored at -80 C yielded the unsorted libraries. With 10-nucleotide random UMIs included, cDNA was synthesized by 5'RACE. TCRdb independently ran MiXCR on the 5' RACE reads; one entry per CDR3 protein. The table includes 60,000 to 90,000 distinct CDR3 sequences, roughly 10% detected once. The V end was cut by 1 base, the J end by 0 bases, with 7 bases between. Germline assignment: CDR1 LGHNA and CDR2 YNFKEQ. The CDR3 is made up of 16 amino acids. This clonotype was seen ten or more times. The antigen remains undetermined. Study findings and constraints: HTLV-1-associated myelopathy ranked highest for TCR clonal expansion and multiple sclerosis lowest, beneath healthy controls. The study found no CDR3 amino acid sequences shared by expanded clones across subjects, suggesting private repertoires in all groups.

The chain joins TRBV4-2 to TRBJ2-6; no clear D gene. The receptor's source is a man aged 25-45 years in good health. Sequences were obtained from PBMCs. For the CDR3, the DNA is TGTGCCAGCAGCCAAGGGAGTGTCTCTGGGGCCAACGTCCTGACTTTC. As protein: CASSQGSVSGANVLTF.